Presented here are 22 T cell receptor beta chains from one specimen sequenced in a study of PD-L1 blockade in urothelial cancer. Sequencing was performed with immunoSEQ multiplex PCR; in TCRdb, only in-frame clones are kept and a portion is missing. Among roughly 45,000 clones listed, over 75% were seen once. This sample's time point: pretreatment peripheral blood. Material: PBMCs, obtained around atezolizumab (anti-PD-L1) treatment. The receptors come from a man in his 60s with urothelial cancer.

This sequence joins TRBV28 and TRBJ2-4, with D possibly TRBD2 on 5 matching bases. The CDR3 extends over 13 amino acids. Trimming took 8 bases from V and 3 from J, leaving 11 bases between them. CDR1 MDHEN and CDR2 SYDVKM come from the germline V gene. CDR3 nucleotides: TGTGCCAGCGCCCTCGGAGGCAAAAACATTCAGTACTTC. The encoded protein is CASALGGKNIQYF.

The genes are TRBV2 and TRBJ1-1; D is uncertain. The germline CDR1 and CDR2 sequences are SNHLY and FYNNEI. The CDR3 has 15 residues. V lost 8 bases and J lost 1, with 17 bases in between. The CDR3 is CASSRAGIRNTEAFF. The CDR3 coding sequence is TGTGCCAGCTCGAGGGCGGGGATAAGGAACACTGAAGCTTTCTTT.

The V gene is TRBV6-6, the J gene TRBJ1-2; possibly TRBD1 for D (5 bases). The CDR3 extends over 12 amino acids. Trimming pared 5 bases from V and 8 bases from J, leaving 12 bases between. Germline CDR1 reads MNHNY; CDR2 reads SVGAGI (reference sequence). Here the CDR3 DNA reads TGTGCCAGCAGTCCACTCGGGGGGGGCTACACCTTC. Translated, it gives CASSPLGGGYTF.

The chain employs TRBV18 and TRBJ2-7; 9 bases agree with TRBD2. The J segment lost 5 bases and the V segment lost 3 bases, leaving 8 bases of the junction unmatched. The CDR3 sequence is 15 residues long. CDR1 is KGHSH, CDR2 LQKENI, per germline. For the CDR3, the DNA is TGTGCCAGCTCACCGCTGGCGGGAGGGCCCCACGAGCAGTACTTC. It encodes CASSPLAGGPHEQYF.

The rearrangement uses TRBV7-6 and TRBJ2-1, with D maybe TRBD2 (6 bases). The germline CDR1 and CDR2 sequences are SGHVS and FNYEAQ. This CDR3 is 16 amino acids long. The germline V and J ends were trimmed by 2 bases and 0 bases, with 11 bases remaining between them. The DNA of the CDR3 is TGTGCCAGCAGCTTATACGCGGGGAACTCCTACAATGAGCAGTTCTTC. Its translation is CASSLYAGNSYNEQFF.

The chain couples TRBV7-2 to TRBJ2-2; TRBD1 matches 9 bases. The CDR3 covers 13 residues. Germline V CDR1 and CDR2: SGHTA, FQGNSA. Trimming removed 6 bases from V and 9 bases from J; junction bases left unmatched: 5. The CDR3 protein is CASRKGTGRELFF. CDR3 in DNA: TGTGCCAGCAGAAAAGGGACAGGGAGGGAGCTGTTTTTT.

This clone was detected once. The J gene is TRBJ2-7, the V gene TRBV19; D gene uncertain. The CDR3 covers 15 residues. V lost 0 bases to trimming and J lost 7 bases, with 16 bases between them. From germline, CDR1 is LNHDA and CDR2 SQIVND (reference sequence). The CDR3 reads CASSIDSSPAREQYF. The CDR3 DNA follows: TGTGCCAGTAGTATAGATTCATCCCCGGCGAGGGAGCAGTACTTC.

This chain links TRBV10-2 with TRBJ2-7, with D uncertain. Looked up from germline, CDR1 is WSHSY and CDR2 is SAAADI. Between the trimmed V and J ends, which lost 2 bases and 4 bases, there was a span of 6 bases. The CDR3 is 12 residues long. CDR3 in DNA: TGCGCCAGCAGTGAGACATATTACGAGCAGTACTTC. Translated: CASSETYYEQYF.

The chain carries TRBV19 and TRBJ2-3; 7 bases are shared with TRBD2. The CDR3 is 15 residues long. Germline V gives CDR1 LNHDA, CDR2 SQIVND (reference sequence). V shed 8 bases, J shed 4 bases, and the junction held 12 bases outside the gene matches. DNA of the CDR3: TGTGCCAGTCACCCCAGCGGGGCTAGCGCAGATACGCAGTATTTT. The encoded protein is CASHPSGASADTQYF.

This clone has a handful of counts. This sequence joins TRBV30 and TRBJ2-3; D gene ambiguous. This CDR3 has 15 amino acids. The germline V gene has CDR1 GTSNPN and CDR2 SVGIG (reference sequence). Trimming stripped 0 bases from V and 0 bases from J, with 10 bases between. This CDR3 is CAWSVGGSSTDTQYF. In DNA, the CDR3 is TGTGCCTGGAGTGTTGGCGGCTCTAGCACAGATACGCAGTATTTT.

Of note for this clone: The junction departs from germline at one end; a sequencing error may be responsible. V is TRBV7-7 and J is TRBJ2-1, with 7 bases fitting TRBD1. The CDR3 is 14 amino acids. The V gene's germline CDR1 is SSHAT and CDR2 FNYEAQ (reference sequence). This CDR3 is CASSLGGQYNEQFF. The CDR3, as DNA: TGTGCTAGCAGCTTAGGGGGCCAGTACAATGAGCAGTTCTTC.

This CDR3 reads CASSLTGYPSYEQYF. CDR3 nucleotides: TGTGCCAGCAGTCTTACGGGGTATCCCTCCTACGAGCAGTACTTC. This chain uses TRBV28 with TRBJ2-7, with D possibly being TRBD2 (5 bases). This CDR3 contains 15 residues. The germline V gene encodes CDR1 MDHEN and CDR2 SYDVKM. V lost 5 bases and J 0 bases, leaving 14 bases between the germline ends.

V is TRBV7-2 and J is TRBJ2-3, with TRBD2 as a possible D gene (6 bases). Trimming pared 1 base from V and 9 bases from J, leaving 23 bases between. Germline CDR1 and CDR2: SGHTA and FQGNSA. CDR3 length equals 17 residues. The DNA of the CDR3 is TGTGCCAGCAGCTTAGGGGGGGTGCGGGGTCAGTGGGGGACGCAGTATTTT. It specifies CASSLGGVRGQWGTQYF.

This clone was observed a handful of times. V gene TRBV27 combines with J gene TRBJ2-2; a weak D match, TRBD2 (6 bases). CDR3 size: 14 residues. Trimming removed 6 bases at V and 4 bases at J, with 12 bases between. CDR1 and CDR2 from the germline V gene are MNHEY and SMNVEV (reference sequence). The CDR3 spells CASRPLAPTGELFF. The CDR3 DNA follows: TGTGCCAGCAGACCTCTAGCGCCCACCGGGGAGCTGTTTTTT.

The chain combines TRBV11-1 with TRBJ2-5; possible D gene TRBD2, 6 bases. The germline CDR1 and CDR2 sequences are SGHAT and FQDESV (reference sequence). This CDR3 contains 16 residues. V lost 4 bases to trimming and J lost 9 bases, with 24 bases between them. The CDR3 region has the DNA TGTGCCAGCAGCTCCTTCGGGGAGGTGCCCAACGGGGCCCAGTACTTC. Translation: CASSSFGEVPNGAQYF. Complete variable domain (other parts from reference TRBV11-1 and TRBJ2-5): EAEVAQSPRYKITEKSQAVAFWCDPISGHATLYWYRQILGQGPELLVQFQDESVVDDSQLPKDRFSAERLKGVDSTLKIQPAELGDSAMYLCASSSFGEVPNGAQYFGPGTRLLVL.

The chain recombines TRBV28 with TRBJ1-6; TRBD1 matches at 7 bases. Trimming removed 5 bases from V and 8 bases from J; junction bases left unmatched: 9. The CDR3 totals 15 residues. Germline CDR1 reads MDHEN; CDR2 reads SYDVKM. CDR3 in amino acids: CASSPLTGSDSPLHF. Written as DNA, the CDR3 is TGTGCCAGCAGTCCACTGACAGGGAGCGATTCACCCCTCCACTTT.

This clone is a singleton in its sample. This CDR3 reads CASAPPGGRYGYTF. The CDR3, as DNA: TGTGCCAGTGCCCCTCCGGGGGGGCGGTATGGCTACACCTTC. The chain combines TRBV19 with TRBJ1-2; maybe TRBD1 (6 bases). V dropped 8 bases and J dropped 5 bases, with 18 bases sitting between them. Germline CDR1 and CDR2: LNHDA and SQIVND (reference sequence). This CDR3 has 14 residues.

The rearrangement links TRBV5-1 to TRBJ2-3; TRBD2 might be the D (6 bases). The V end lost 3 bases, the J end lost 2 bases, and 10 bases lay between the germline ends. The CDR3 is made up of 14 amino acids. The germline gives CDR1 SGHRS, CDR2 YFSETQ. For the CDR3, the DNA is TGCGCCAGCAGCTCGACTAGTTCCACAGATACGCAGTATTTT. Amino acid sequence: CASSSTSSTDTQYF.

The CDR3 reads CASSEALGRGTEGYTF. CDR3 nucleotide sequence: TGTGCCAGCAGTGAAGCGCTCGGTCGGGGGACTGAGGGCTACACCTTC. The chain carries TRBV2 and TRBJ1-2; D might be TRBD1 (5 bases). The germline V gene encodes CDR1 SNHLY and CDR2 FYNNEI. The CDR3 length is 16 residues. V shed 0 bases and J shed 8 bases, with 19 bases lying between them.

V usage is TRBV5-4 and J usage is TRBJ1-1, with D tentatively TRBD1 (5 bases). CDR1 and CDR2 from the germline V gene are SGHNT and YYREEE (reference sequence). The V gene lost 0 bases and the J gene lost 5 bases, with 11 bases spanning the gap. The length of the CDR3 is 14 residues. The CDR3 region has the DNA TGTGCCAGCAGCTTGGAGGGAGGGGTGACTGAAGCTTTCTTT. Its translation is CASSLEGGVTEAFF.

This clone was observed a single time. The chain links TRBV7-2 to TRBJ2-4, with TRBD1 matching 9 bases. V lost 4 bases to trimming and J lost 5 bases; unmatched junction nucleotides: 3. This CDR3 comprises 14 residues. Germline V gene lookup returns CDR1 SGHTA and CDR2 FQGNSA. CDR3 in DNA: TGTGCCAGCAGCTCTCGGACAGGGGAAAACATTCAGTACTTC. Its translation is CASSSRTGENIQYF.

This sequence joins TRBV6-1 and TRBJ1-5, with TRBD1 matching over 7 bases. This CDR3 has 15 residues. V lost 6 bases to trimming and J lost 6 bases; unmatched junction nucleotides: 11. In germline, CDR1 is MNHNS, CDR2 SASEGT. The CDR3 DNA reads as TGTGCCAGCAGCCCCGACAGGGATTGGGGTCAGCCCCAGCATTTT. Protein product: CASSPDRDWGQPQHF.